Presented here are 2 T cell receptor beta chains from one specimen sequenced in a study of blood T cell repertoires in COVID-19. Method: immunoSEQ multiplex PCR; TCRdb's copy keeps in-frame clones and lacks some. Of fewer than 65,000 clones listed, 90% were seen once; the top ten hold about 3.8%. The sample comprised peripheral blood. The receptor source for this set is a human donor in a cohort sampled during active COVID-19.

The chain uses TRBV6-1 and TRBJ2-7; 7 bases are shared with TRBD2. Germline trimming cut 2 bases from V and 3 bases from J; bases unmatched to any gene: 7. CDR1 and CDR2 (germline): MNHNS, SASEGT. The CDR3 has 15 amino acids. The chain's CDR3 is CASSELGGRYYEQYF. CDR3 DNA sequence: TGTGCCAGCAGTGAACTGGGCGGGAGATACTACGAGCAGTACTTC.

This chain connects TRBV10-2 to TRBJ1-1, with D maybe TRBD1 (6 bases). This CDR3 spans 14 amino acids. Deletions cut 11 bases from V and 5 bases from J, with 21 bases between. CDR1 WSHSY and CDR2 SAAADI come from the germline V gene. CDR3 amino acids: CAVREQGVGTEAFF. The CDR3 DNA reads TGCGCCGTGAGGGAACAGGGTGTGGGGACTGAAGCTTTCTTT.